This paragraph reports one T cell receptor beta chain. The target of this receptor is not known. Base qualities are missing; no much larger clone stands one base away. The data were obtained in a study of PD-1 blockade in classical Hodgkin lymphoma (dated by TCRdb to 2018 to 2020). Regarding the research as a whole: Nivolumab dosing was 3 mg/kg intravenously every 2 weeks, continuing until either disease progression or unacceptable toxicity. The study used TCR beta sequencing and CyTOF to define a peripheral blood immune signature of response to PD-1 blockade in classical Hodgkin lymphoma.

Study-wide conclusions, independent of this receptor: Baseline TCR diversity was reported as lower in newly diagnosed patients than in healthy donors, and lower still in relapsed/refractory patients. Baseline diversity similar to that of newly diagnosed patients was observed in trial patients achieving complete response, whereas significantly lower diversity was observed in partial responders and progressors. By C4D1, a significant rise was seen in CD4+ TCR diversity but not in CD8+ TCR diversity (p=0.0027 vs p=0.16), and the rise was most apparent among complete responders (p=0.02). The study was restricted to a single clinical trial cohort, and the causes of repertoire differences, possibly disease activity or prior therapy, were left undefined. Lower diversity was seen in patients whose nivolumab began less than 1 year after ASCT, and these patients were left out of later analyses so that immune reconstitution would not confound the results.

V is clipped by 7 bases and J by 2 bases, and the sequence between their germline boundaries is 12 bases long. Based on the germline V gene, the CDR1 and CDR2 sequences are MDHEN and SYDVKM. Including cysteine and phenylalanine, the CDR3 has 13 amino acids. Left in the record is the CDR3 DNA by itself, 39 bases read in frame from the first base. The time point tag for this specimen amounts to: cycle 1 day 1 (C1D1), immediately before nivolumab initiation. Every trial patient had relapsed after autologous stem cell transplantation, and cohorts A, B and C differed in prior brentuximab vedotin exposure. The trial cohort comprised 60 or so patients with relapsed/refractory classical Hodgkin lymphoma whose best overall responses were complete response, partial response or progressive disease. Single-agent nivolumab was administered to trial patients in the multi-cohort phase II CheckMate 205 trial. An independent review committee assessed best overall response by applying the 2007 International Working Group response criteria. Trial PBMCs were collected immediately before nivolumab initiation (C1D1) and during therapy at cycle 2 day 1 and cycle 4 day 1. Peripheral blood was collected in 8 mL Vacutainer Cell Preparation Tubes, from which PBMCs were isolated by centrifugation and then cryopreserved.

Genomic DNA was isolated using the Qiagen DNeasy kit from unsorted PBMCs as well as from negatively selected CD4+ and CD8+ fractions. Amplification of TCR beta CDR3 regions was done by immunoSEQ multiplex PCR with primers that anneal to V and J segments. Amplification bias was minimized using a synthetic immune receptor repertoire, and residual bias was removed computationally after sequencing. As for the original processing: Repertoire diversity was quantified as the Shannon entropy index using custom Python scripts. The unsorted, CD4+ and CD8+ repertoires were each analyzed separately, with the exception of combined analyses, where CD4+ and CD8+ sequences were merged in silico. Clonal expansion was defined as at least a 2-fold frequency increase after treatment relative to C1D1, with a pseudocount of 0.5 for undetected baseline clones. Clones with 0 or 1 copy at C1D1 were classified as singleton clones, and clones with 2 or more copies were classified as non-singleton clones. Clones expanded in unsorted samples were assigned a CD4+, CD8+ or unknown annotation through matching of protein sequences in sorted samples from the same patient. Wilcoxon tests on paired samples were used to test diversity changes from C1D1 to C4D1. Drawn from immuneACCESS, this table holds only the in-frame rearrangements with V and J called that TCRdb kept. Clones are partly lost; checked studies trace under half to an unresolved V gene and leave the rest unexplained. That table gives V, J and clone size, and the DNA gave D and trimming. The sample table lists some 21,000 clones, approximately 70% of them with a count of one. The ten largest clones represent about 5.6% of the sample.

Recombination connected TRBV28 to TRBJ2-7; TRBD1 is a possible D gene, resting on 6 matching bases. The sequences come from peripheral blood mononuclear cells (PBMCs), collected at baseline. The TCR was taken from a human donor with classical Hodgkin lymphoma. The CDR3 reads as follows: CASNPGQTYEQYF. The DNA is TGTGCCAGCAATCCTGGACAGACCTACGAGCAGTACTTC.